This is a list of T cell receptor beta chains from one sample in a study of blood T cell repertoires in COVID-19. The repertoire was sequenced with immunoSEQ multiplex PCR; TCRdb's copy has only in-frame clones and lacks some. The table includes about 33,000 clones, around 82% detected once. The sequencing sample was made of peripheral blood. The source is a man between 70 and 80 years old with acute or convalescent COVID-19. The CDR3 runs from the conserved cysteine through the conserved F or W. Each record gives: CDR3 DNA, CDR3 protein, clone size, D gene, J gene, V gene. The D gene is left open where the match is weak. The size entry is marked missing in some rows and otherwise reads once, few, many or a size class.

TGTGCCAGCAGTCCCGGAGGACAGGGAACACCCCTCCACTTT,CASSPGGQGTPLHF,NA,TRBD1,TRBJ1-6,TRBV6-5
TGTGCCAGCAGCGTACTAGCGCGAATAAACAATGAGCAGTTCTTC,CASSVLARINNEQFF,NA,NA,TRBJ2-1,TRBV9
TGTGCCACCAGTGATGTGAGGACAGGGATTGGGAGCACCGGGGAGCTGTTTTTT,CATSDVRTGIGSTGELFF,NA,TRBD1,TRBJ2-2,TRBV24-1
TGTGCCAGCAGCGACGGGTCGAGTCGCTCACCCCTCCACTTT,CASSDGSSRSPLHF,few,NA,TRBJ1-6,TRBV27
TGTGCCAGCAGCGCCGCAGGGGGTGCAGATACGCAGTATTTT,CASSAAGGADTQYF,NA,TRBD1,TRBJ2-3,TRBV9
TGCAGCGTTCTAAAGACAGGCCCCTACGAGCAGTACTTC,CSVLKTGPYEQYF,NA,NA,TRBJ2-7,TRBV29-1
TGTGCCAGCAGCCAACCGCGCGCCCCAACTAATGAAAAACTGTTTTTT,CASSQPRAPTNEKLFF,NA,NA,TRBJ1-4,TRBV3-1/TRBV3-2
TGTGCCAGCAGCTTTTTCGGGTTAGACGGAGAGACCCAGTACTTC,CASSFFGLDGETQYF,NA,NA,TRBJ2-5,TRBV11-2
TGTGCCAGCAGGAGCGGGAGCTACAATGAGCAGTTCTTC,CASRSGSYNEQFF,once,TRBD2,TRBJ2-1,TRBV28
TGTGCCAGCAGGTCGGGACAGTCCTGCCGCGAGCAGTACTTC,CASRSGQSCREQYF,once,TRBD1,TRBJ2-7,TRBV6-4
TGCAGCGTGGGGCAGGGTAGAGAAAAACTGTTTTTT,CSVGQGREKLFF,few,NA,TRBJ1-4,TRBV29-1
TGTGCCAGCACGGGACAGGGCGGCCAGCCCCAGCATTTT,CASTGQGGQPQHF,NA,TRBD1,TRBJ1-5,TRBV25-1
TGTGCCAGCAGCTTAGCGGCAGGGCAGAACTATGGCTACACCTTC,CASSLAAGQNYGYTF,NA,NA,TRBJ1-2,TRBV7-2
TGCGCCAGCAGTGAGCCCTACGCGGGCCAGCATTTT,CASSEPYAGQHF,NA,NA,TRBJ1-5,TRBV10-2
TGTGCCAGCAGCCAAGATCGGTCTAACTATGGCTACACCTTC,CASSQDRSNYGYTF,few,NA,TRBJ1-2,TRBV14
TGTGCCATCAGTGTGACTAGCGGGAGTATCAACGAGCAGTACTTC,CAISVTSGSINEQYF,NA,TRBD2,TRBJ2-7,TRBV10-3
TGCGCCAGCAGCTTGGGAGGGACTATGAACACTGAAGCTTTCTTT,CASSLGGTMNTEAFF,few,NA,TRBJ1-1,TRBV5-1
TGTGCCAGCAGCCCCGGGACATCGACTAACTATGGCTACACCTTC,CASSPGTSTNYGYTF,NA,NA,TRBJ1-2,TRBV28
TGCGCCAGCAGTCAATCGGGTCAGGGGATGAGCACAGATACGCAGTATTTT,CASSQSGQGMSTDTQYF,few,NA,TRBJ2-3,TRBV23-1
TGCAGCGTGGCAGTCAGGGGCTGGAACACTGAAGCTTTCTTT,CSVAVRGWNTEAFF,NA,NA,TRBJ1-1,TRBV29-1
TGTGCCAGCAGCTTATTGGACAGGACCACTGATGGCTACACCTTC,CASSLLDRTTDGYTF,NA,TRBD1,TRBJ1-2,TRBV13
TGTGCCAGCAGTTACTCGCCCCAGGGGGCAGGTGAGCAGTTCTTC,CASSYSPQGAGEQFF,NA,TRBD1,TRBJ2-1,TRBV6-5
TGTGCCAGCAGTGAGGTGGGTACCCAGCCCCAGCATTTT,CASSEVGTQPQHF,NA,NA,TRBJ1-5,TRBV6-2/TRBV6-3
TGTGCCAGCACCGAAGGGGGGAGGGGGTCCTACAATGAGCAGTTCTTC,CASTEGGRGSYNEQFF,NA,NA,TRBJ2-1,TRBV25-1
TGTGCCAGCAGTGACTCTTCTAGGGGGACTGAAGCTTTCTTT,CASSDSSRGTEAFF,NA,NA,TRBJ1-1,TRBV6-4
TGTGCCATCAGTGAAATTATTATTCATGGGGCGGGAGGGTACAATGAGCAGTTCTTC,CAISEIIIHGAGGYNEQFF,NA,TRBD2,TRBJ2-1,TRBV10-3
TGTGCCAGCAGCTTAGGACAGGGGAATGAAAAACTGTTTTTT,CASSLGQGNEKLFF,NA,TRBD1,TRBJ1-4,TRBV7-9
TGTGCCAGCAAGGGACAGGGGCATAATCAGCCCCAGCATTTT,CASKGQGHNQPQHF,once,TRBD1,TRBJ1-5,TRBV2
TGTGCCAGCAGTTTATCAGCTTCAGGGGGCACTGAAGCTTTCTTT,CASSLSASGGTEAFF,NA,TRBD1,TRBJ1-1,TRBV27
TGCGCCAGCAGCTTGGCGACAGCTAACACTGAAGCTTTCTTT,CASSLATANTEAFF,NA,NA,TRBJ1-1,TRBV5-1
TGTGCCAGCTGCCAAGGCCAGGGTAATTACAATGAGCAGTTCTTC,CASCQGQGNYNEQFF,NA,NA,TRBJ2-1,TRBV5-6
TGTGCCAGCTCGACAGGGAAGGAGACCCAGTACTTC,CASSTGKETQYF,NA,TRBD1,TRBJ2-5,TRBV6-5
TGTGCCAGCAGCCCTAGGCCCGACAACTATGGCTACACCTTC,CASSPRPDNYGYTF,NA,NA,TRBJ1-2,TRBV9
TGTGCCAGCAGTTACCAGGGAGGCTATGGCTACACCTTC,CASSYQGGYGYTF,NA,NA,TRBJ1-2,TRBV6-5
TGTGCCAGCAGGTTGTCCCCTTCTTACGGCCAAGAGACCCAGTACTTC,CASRLSPSYGQETQYF,NA,NA,TRBJ2-5,TRBV27
TGCGCCAGCGGCGGGGACAGGTCAGGAGCTGAAGCTTTCTTT,CASGGDRSGAEAFF,NA,TRBD1,TRBJ1-1,TRBV5-1
TGTGCCTGGAGCCATGGGACTCCAGGAGGTAGGGGCTACACCTTC,CAWSHGTPGGRGYTF,NA,NA,TRBJ1-2,TRBV30
TGTGCCAGCTCACCACCGGGAGGGGGACTAGCGGTGGAGGAGCAGTACTTC,CASSPPGGGLAVEEQYF,medium-sized,TRBD2,TRBJ2-7,TRBV18
TGTGCCAGCAGTTACTCGATGGCTCTTTCCTACAATGAGCAGTTCTTC,CASSYSMALSYNEQFF,NA,NA,TRBJ2-1,TRBV6-5
TGTGCCAGCAGTACATTCAGGGGGCAGAGCTCTGGAAACACCATATATTTT,CASSTFRGQSSGNTIYF,NA,TRBD1,TRBJ1-3,TRBV27
TGTGCCAGCAGCAAAGTGGAGCCAGGAGGCTCTGGAAACACCATATATTTT,CASSKVEPGGSGNTIYF,NA,NA,TRBJ1-3,TRBV21-1
TGTGCCAGTAGTACCCCCAATGGAGTCAGCGGGAATCCCTACGAGCAGTACTTC,CASSTPNGVSGNPYEQYF,NA,TRBD2,TRBJ2-7,TRBV19
TGTGCCAGCAGCCAATTCGAGGGTCACAATGAGCAGTTCTTC,CASSQFEGHNEQFF,NA,NA,TRBJ2-1,TRBV6-4
TGTGCCACCAGTGAACCCTTGGGGAGTACCGGGGAGCTGTTTTTT,CATSEPLGSTGELFF,NA,NA,TRBJ2-2,TRBV24-1
TGCGCCAGCAGTCCGACAGGGGGCGAAACTGAAGCTTTCTTT,CASSPTGGETEAFF,once,TRBD1,TRBJ1-1,TRBV10-1
TGTGCCAGCATCCTCGCAGGGGCCGAAGAGACCCAGTACTTC,CASILAGAEETQYF,NA,NA,TRBJ2-5,TRBV7-9
TGTGCCAGCAGCCCCGGGCCTCGGGAAGATACGCAGTATTTT,CASSPGPREDTQYF,NA,NA,TRBJ2-3,TRBV7-6
TGCGCCACCCCAAGGGGACTAGCGGGAGTAATCCACGAGCAGTACTTC,CATPRGLAGVIHEQYF,few,TRBD2,TRBJ2-7,TRBV10-1
TGTGCCTGGAAGGGACAGGGGAATCAGCCCCAGCATTTT,CAWKGQGNQPQHF,NA,TRBD1,TRBJ1-5,TRBV30
TGTGCCAGCAGCCGGAAGACAGGGTCCAATGAGCAGTTCTTC,CASSRKTGSNEQFF,NA,TRBD1,TRBJ2-1,TRBV6-2/TRBV6-3
TGTGCCAGCAGTTACAGGGGGCTTGAAAAACTGTTTTTT,CASSYRGLEKLFF,NA,TRBD1,TRBJ1-4,TRBV6-5
TGTGCCAGTACTAGAGGTGGTCGGCAGCCCCAGCATTTT,CASTRGGRQPQHF,NA,NA,TRBJ1-5,TRBV12-3/TRBV12-4
TGTGCCAGCAGCTCAACTTCTATAAATGAGCAGTTCTTC,CASSSTSINEQFF,NA,NA,TRBJ2-1,TRBV5-4
TGTGCCAGCAGCCTCGGGACTAGCGAGTCGTACGAGCAGTACTTC,CASSLGTSESYEQYF,NA,TRBD2,TRBJ2-7,TRBV3-1/TRBV3-2
TGTGCCAGCTCACTAAGGACAGCGGTTGCATCAACACCGTTGGGGGCCAACGTCCTGACTTTC,CASSLRTAVASTPLGANVLTF,NA,NA,TRBJ2-6,TRBV18
TGTGCCAGCAGCGCGGAGAGCGGGGCTTACAATGAGCAGTTCTTC,CASSAESGAYNEQFF,few,TRBD2,TRBJ2-1,TRBV9
TGTGCCAGCAGTTGGACAAGCAGCAATCAGCCCCAGCATTTT,CASSWTSSNQPQHF,NA,NA,TRBJ1-5,TRBV6-5
TGTGCCAGCAGCTTAGGGGCACTAGCGGGGGGCACAGATACGCAGTATTTT,CASSLGALAGGTDTQYF,NA,TRBD2,TRBJ2-3,TRBV7-2
TGTGCCAGCAGCCAAGTGGCCGAGACCCAGTACTTC,CASSQVAETQYF,NA,NA,TRBJ2-5,TRBV3-1/TRBV3-2